Listed below are T cell receptor beta chains from one sample, sequenced in a study of cytomegalovirus exposure and HLA in healthy donors. The repertoire was sequenced with immunoSEQ multiplex PCR; TCRdb's copy has only in-frame clones and lacks some. The sample lists 150,000 to 200,000 clones; around 72% were seen once. Sequencing was done on a sample of PBMCs. These receptors came from a man aged 35 to 55 in good health and CMV-seropositive. The CDR3 runs from the conserved cysteine through the conserved F or W. Fields, in order: V gene, J gene, D gene, CDR3 DNA, CDR3 protein. D genes are given only for firm matches.

v_call: TRBV7-6
j_call: TRBJ2-7
d_call: -
cdr3_nt: TGTGCCAGCAGCTTAGCGCCAGGGCCGGACGAGCAGTACTTC
cdr3_aa: CASSLAPGPDEQYF

v_call: TRBV4-1
j_call: TRBJ1-1
d_call: -
cdr3_nt: TGCGCCAGCACCCGGGGGGGTAGTATGAACACTGAAGCTTTCTTT
cdr3_aa: CASTRGGSMNTEAFF

v_call: TRBV4-1
j_call: TRBJ1-5
d_call: -
cdr3_nt: TGCGCCAGCGGCGGGGGGTTTGGCAATCAGCCCCAGCATTTT
cdr3_aa: CASGGGFGNQPQHF

v_call: TRBV7-3
j_call: TRBJ2-7
d_call: -
cdr3_nt: TGTGCCAGCAGCTTAGGAGCGGCGGCCTACGAGCAGTACTTC
cdr3_aa: CASSLGAAAYEQYF

v_call: TRBV19
j_call: TRBJ2-6
d_call: -
cdr3_nt: TGTGCCAGTAGTATAGATCCCACAGGGTCCTACTCTGGGGCCAACGTCCTGACTTTC
cdr3_aa: CASSIDPTGSYSGANVLTF

v_call: TRBV4-3
j_call: TRBJ1-6
d_call: -
cdr3_nt: TGCGCCAGCAGCCAAGGAGGAGGGGTGAGGGTTGGTTCACCCCTCCACTTT
cdr3_aa: CASSQGGGVRVGSPLHF

v_call: TRBV4-1
j_call: TRBJ1-4
d_call: -
cdr3_nt: TGCGCCAGCAGCCAAGATCGGTTTCTTGCAACTAATGAAAAACTGTTTTTT
cdr3_aa: CASSQDRFLATNEKLFF

v_call: TRBV18
j_call: TRBJ2-6
d_call: TRBD1
cdr3_nt: TGTGCCAGCTCACCGAAAACAGGGGATGCTGGGGCCAACGTCCTGACTTTC
cdr3_aa: CASSPKTGDAGANVLTF

v_call: TRBV4-2
j_call: TRBJ2-2
d_call: -
cdr3_nt: TGTGCCAGCAGCCAAGATCCGGCCGGGGAGCTGTTTTTT
cdr3_aa: CASSQDPAGELFF

v_call: TRBV9
j_call: TRBJ1-6
d_call: -
cdr3_nt: TGTGCCAGCAGCGTAGCTGGGGGGGCCGCCGGCCTCCACTTT
cdr3_aa: CASSVAGGAAGLHF